This T cell receptor beta chain was sequenced in a study of cytotoxic CD8 clonotypes in ibrutinib-treated CLL. Germline loops: CDR1 SGHNT, CDR2 YYREEE (reference sequence). This CDR3 comprises 14 residues. J lost 8 bases, V lost 4 bases, and 11 bases had no gene match. The table came from immunoSEQ multiplex PCR; TCRdb's copy has only in-frame clones and leaves some out. The sample shows about 200,000 clones, roughly three quarters of them seen only once. V is TRBV5-4 and J is TRBJ1-2, with 7 bases lining up with TRBD1. The TCR sequence derives from a human donor with chronic lymphocytic leukemia. Sample: PBMCs, taken after 12 months of ibrutinib treatment. CDR3 region: CASSHITGVEGYTF. DNA of the CDR3: TGTGCCAGCAGCCATATCACAGGGGTGGAAGGCTACACCTTC.